These 21 T cell receptor beta chains originate from one sample sequenced in a study of molecular identifiers for immune sequencing clone quantification. MiXCR was run by TCRdb on the PCR reads, yielding one entry per CDR3 protein. The sample lists more than 550,000 distinct CDR3 sequences, over 25% occurring once. The sequenced sample was naive CD8+ T cells from blood, with Jurkat cell RNA spiked in. Subset defined: FACS-sorted CD8+CD4-CCR7+CD45RA+ naive T cells. The receptors derive from a human donor in good health. Some libraries in this study had Jurkat cell RNA spiked in.

This clonotype occurred a few times. The V and J genes are TRBV6-2 or TRBV6-3 and TRBJ2-7; D gene uncertain. Germline V gives CDR1 MNHEY, CDR2 SVGEGT. The V and J ends lost 5 bases and 3 bases respectively, with 8 bases between them. The CDR3 is 12 amino acids. CDR3 nucleotides: TGTGCCAGCAGTGGGCCCTACTACGAGCAGTACTTC. This sequence encodes CASSGPYYEQYF.

This clonotype was observed once. The chain carries TRBV30 and TRBJ1-1, with D perhaps matching TRBD1 (6 bases). Trimming took off 3 bases at V and 1 base at J, with 15 bases between the two ends. The CDR3 loop spans 15 amino acids. Germline V gene data show CDR1 as GTSNPN and CDR2 as SVGIG (reference sequence). The CDR3 spells CAWRRTAQKNTEAFF. The DNA for the CDR3 is TGTGCCTGGAGAAGGACAGCCCAAAAGAACACTGAAGCTTTCTTT.

This clonotype was seen many times. The V gene is TRBV6-1, the J gene TRBJ1-1; D remains ambiguous. Germline CDR1 reads MNHNS; CDR2 reads SASEGT. Trimming cost V 6 bases and J 2 bases, with 10 bases left between them. This CDR3 has 13 residues. DNA of the CDR3: TGTGCCAGCAGCAACCCCAGCAACACTGAAGCTTTCTTT. Translating it yields CASSNPSNTEAFF.

The chain joins TRBV25-1 to TRBJ1-2; D gene uncertain. The CDR3 consists of 11 residues. Germline assignment: CDR1 MGHDK and CDR2 SYGVNS. Trimming pared 4 bases from V and 8 bases from J, leaving 8 bases between. In nucleotides, the CDR3 is TGTGCCAGCAGTGCTGGACTAGGCTACACCTTC. It specifies CASSAGLGYTF.

As regards this clonotype: With a much larger clone just one base away, this may be a read error. V is TRBV3-1 and J is TRBJ1-1, with a tentative D call TRBD1 (5 bases). The germline CDR1 and CDR2 sequences are LGHDT and YNNKEL (reference sequence). This CDR3 is 14 amino acids long. The CDR3 DNA follows: TGTGCCAGCGGCCAGGGACCCCCGGGTACTGAAGCTTTCTTT. Translated, it gives CASGQGPPGTEAFF.

This clonotype occurred a few times. The V and J genes are TRBV4-1 and TRBJ2-7, with D unresolved. This CDR3 spans 15 amino acids. The germline CDR1 and CDR2 sequences are MGHRA and YSYEKL. Trimming cost V 0 bases and J 2 bases, with 11 bases left between them. CDR3 amino acids: CASSQEAVGTYEQYF. The CDR3 nucleotides are TGCGCCAGCAGCCAAGAGGCGGTCGGAACCTACGAGCAGTACTTC.

This clonotype was counted only a few times. The chain combines TRBV25-1 with TRBJ2-5; D not certain. Trimming took off 0 bases at V and 1 base at J, with 6 bases between the two ends. CDR1 is MGHDK and CDR2 is SYGVNS in the germline V gene. CDR3 length: 14 amino acids. The CDR3 DNA reads TGTGCCAGCAGTGAATACGGTGGCCAAGAGACCCAGTACTTC. It encodes CASSEYGGQETQYF.

Ten or more counts support this clonotype. J is TRBJ2-7 and V is TRBV27, with 7 bases matching TRBD1. Germline V CDR1 and CDR2: MNHEY, SMNVEV (reference sequence). V trimming: 6 bases; J trimming: 3 bases; junction bases outside the gene matches: 5. CDR3 length: 13 residues. Written as DNA, the CDR3 is TGTGCCAGCAGCCTCACAGGGGACTACGAGCAGTACTTC. Its translation is CASSLTGDYEQYF.

This clonotype was recorded once. Being one base from a much bigger clone, this may be a read error. This chain joins TRBV6-2 or TRBV6-3 and TRBJ2-1; D possibly uses TRBD1 or TRBD2 (5 bases each). This CDR3 region has 12 residues. CDR1 is MNHEY, CDR2 SVGEGT, per germline. DNA of the CDR3: TGTACCAGCAGTTACTGGGGGAATGAGCAGTTCTTC. Translated: CTSSYWGNEQFF.

In its sample, this clonotype was seen a few times. The chain is built from TRBV25-1 and TRBJ2-7; 11 nucleotides agree with TRBD2. J lost 4 bases, V lost 6 bases, and 11 bases had no gene match. Germline values: CDR1 MGHDK, CDR2 SYGVNS. The CDR3 runs to 16 residues. The CDR3 DNA follows: TGTGCCAGCAGGGGGGGGGGACTAGCGGAATATTACGAGCAGTACTTC. It encodes CASRGGGLAEYYEQYF.

As to this clonotype: This clone may be a read error of a much larger clone one base away. V usage is TRBV29-1 and J usage is TRBJ2-3; D call uncertain. The CDR3 extends over 12 amino acids. Germline-derived CDR1 and CDR2 are SQVTM and ANQGSEA. Trimming stripped 4 bases from V and 0 bases from J, with 5 bases between. The CDR3 region is CSVAASTDTQYF. The CDR3 DNA sequence: TGCAGCGTTGCGGCTAGCACAGATACGCAGTATTTT.

V gene TRBV20-1 combines with J gene TRBJ1-2; D remains ambiguous. Germline CDR1 DFQATT, CDR2 SNEGSKA (reference sequence). CDR3 length: 13 amino acids. V lost 2 bases and J 1 base, leaving 8 bases between the germline ends. CDR3 sequence reads: CSARTSINYGYTF. The DNA of the CDR3 is TGCAGTGCTAGAACGTCAATTAACTATGGCTACACCTTC.

Details on this clonotype: This sequence may be a read error, since a much larger clone differs from it by one base. This rearrangement joins TRBV6-2 or TRBV6-3 to TRBJ1-4; D is perhaps TRBD1 (5 bases). The CDR3 is 15 residues long. Looked up from germline, CDR1 is MNHEY and CDR2 is SVGEGT. The CDR3 DNA reads as TGTGCCAGCAGTTCAGGACCGACAGAAAATGCAAAACTGTTTTTT. Protein sequence: CASSSGPTENAKLFF.

This clonotype showed up many times. The V and J genes are TRBV6-2 or TRBV6-3 and TRBJ2-3; 9 bases align to TRBD1. This CDR3 has 15 amino acids. V was pared by 7 bases and J by 6 bases, with 11 bases of the junction left unmatched. Germline assignment: CDR1 MNHEY and CDR2 SVGEGT. CDR3 DNA: TGTGCCAGCAACGTTACGGGACAGGGTTGGGATACGCAGTATTTT. Translation: CASNVTGQGWDTQYF.

This chain joins TRBV12-3 or TRBV12-4 and TRBJ1-2, with TRBD1 matching 8 bases. This CDR3 comprises 14 residues. V dropped 6 bases and J dropped 8; count of bases not matched to a gene: 11. CDR3 region: CASSRTGTGDGYTF. CDR3 in DNA: TGTGCCAGCAGCCGTACCGGGACAGGCGACGGCTACACCTTC.

The chain couples TRBV18 to TRBJ2-1; TRBD2 might be the D (5 bases). Per the germline V gene, CDR1 is KGHSH and CDR2 is LQKENI. V lost 0 bases, J lost 0 bases, and 21 bases lay in between. The CDR3 has 20 amino acids. Written as DNA, the CDR3 is TGTGCCAGCTCACCACCGGGGTTTAGGAAGGAGGTTGTCTCCTACAATGAGCAGTTCTTC. It encodes CASSPPGFRKEVVSYNEQFF.

CDR3: CSARDSRAANYGYTF. DNA of the CDR3: TGCAGTGCTAGAGATAGCAGGGCCGCTAACTATGGCTACACCTTC. The gene calls are TRBV20-1 and TRBJ1-2, with D possibly being TRBD1 (5 bases). The CDR3 contains 15 residues. Per germline, CDR1 DFQATT and CDR2 SNEGSKA (reference sequence). The V end lost 0 bases, the J end lost 0 bases, and 11 bases lay between the germline ends.

V and J are TRBV12-3 or TRBV12-4 and TRBJ2-7; D possibly corresponds to TRBD1 (6 bases). The CDR3 contains 14 residues. V shed 6 bases and J shed 2 bases, with 14 bases lying between them. The CDR3 nucleotides read TGTGCCAGCAGCTCCGACAGGCCCCCCTACGAGCAGTACTTC. It is translated as CASSSDRPPYEQYF.

This clonotype was counted a few times. Possible read error: a much larger clone is one base away. The V gene is TRBV28, the J gene TRBJ2-4; D gene ambiguous. This CDR3 contains 16 residues. Germline V gene data show CDR1 as MDHEN and CDR2 as SYDVKM. Deletions cut 4 bases from V and 1 base from J, with 14 bases between. The chain's CDR3 is CASSSAPNFAKNIQYF. In DNA, the CDR3 is TGTGCCAGCAGTTCAGCCCCAAATTTTGCCAAAAACATTCAGTACTTC.

Ten or more counts support this clonotype. The chain uses TRBV28 and TRBJ1-2, with D unresolved. Germline V gene data show CDR1 as MDHEN and CDR2 as SYDVKM. The CDR3 extends over 12 amino acids. The V gene lost 3 bases and the J gene lost 4 bases, with 6 bases spanning the gap. CDR3 bases: TGTGCCAGCAGTTTCCGCAGCTATGGCTACACCTTC. Residues: CASSFRSYGYTF.

Remarks on this clonotype: Being one base from a much bigger clone, this may be a read error. The gene calls are TRBV6-2 or TRBV6-3 and TRBJ2-5, with D uncertain. CDR1 is MNHEY, CDR2 SVGEGT, per germline. V was clipped by 5 bases and J by 3 bases, with 22 bases between them. The CDR3 covers 17 residues. CDR3 bases: TGTGCCAGCAGTGCTGACCTGGGATCCCCGGCTAAAGAGACCCAGTACTTC. Translating it yields CASSADLGSPAKETQYF.